The 24 T cell receptor beta chains given below trace back to one sample, sequenced in a study of blood T cell repertoires in COVID-19. The repertoire was sequenced with immunoSEQ multiplex PCR; TCRdb's copy has only in-frame clones and lacks some. The repertoire holds fewer than 350,000 clones, with around 87% as singletons. The sequenced sample consisted of peripheral blood. These TCRs come from a woman in her 30s who had recovered from COVID-19.

The chain carries TRBV5-1 and TRBJ2-3, with D possibly being TRBD2 (5 bases). Per germline, CDR1 SGHRS and CDR2 YFSETQ. Trimming left V 3 bases short and J 1 base short, with 15 bases between. The CDR3 totals 16 residues. The CDR3: CASSWERFGRTDTQYF. CDR3 in DNA: TGCGCCAGCAGCTGGGAGAGATTTGGCCGCACAGATACGCAGTATTTT.

J is TRBJ2-7 and V is TRBV5-4; D remains ambiguous. Germline CDR1 is SGHNT and CDR2 is YYREEE (reference sequence). There are 13 residues in the CDR3. Trimming left V 1 base short and J 0 bases short, with 5 bases between. CDR3 in amino acids: CASSLPNSYEQYF. The CDR3 DNA follows: TGTGCCAGCAGCTTGCCCAACTCCTACGAGCAGTACTTC.

V is TRBV29-1 and J is TRBJ2-7; 12 positions match TRBD2. The junction had 10 bases not matched to a gene; V was cut back by 6 bases and J by 1 base. The CDR3 covers 16 residues. Germline V gives CDR1 SQVTM, CDR2 ANQGSEA. The CDR3 bases are TGCAGCGTAGCCCTCTTTCTAGCGGGAGGGTCCTACGAGCAGTACTTC. Translating gives CSVALFLAGGSYEQYF.

This chain joins TRBV15 and TRBJ2-3, with D possibly being TRBD2 (6 bases). Germline V lookup: CDR1 LNHNV, CDR2 YYDKDF (reference sequence). The CDR3 consists of 15 residues. The ends were cut back, 3 bases at V and 6 bases at J, with 16 bases in the middle. The CDR3 coding sequence is TGTGCCACCAGCAGTAGCGGCGGCAAAGGGGATACGCAGTATTTT. It specifies CATSSSGGKGDTQYF.

The gene calls are TRBV27 and TRBJ1-2; TRBD1 might be the D (6 bases). The CDR3 covers 15 residues. Trimming removed 3 bases from V and 8 bases from J, with 19 bases in between. Germline V gene sequence: CDR1 MNHEY, CDR2 SMNVEV (reference sequence). CDR3 in DNA: TGTGCCAGCAGTTTGCGAGACAGGCCGATAGACGGCTACACCTTC. Amino acid sequence: CASSLRDRPIDGYTF.

V is TRBV19 and J is TRBJ1-4, with D maybe TRBD1 (5 bases). V dropped 4 bases and J dropped 0 bases, with 9 bases sitting between them. Germline V gene lookup returns CDR1 LNHDA and CDR2 SQIVND (reference sequence). The CDR3 loop spans 15 amino acids. CDR3 coding DNA: TGTGCCAGTAGTAAGACAGTTGCAACTAATGAAAAACTGTTTTTT. Protein: CASSKTVATNEKLFF.

This clone was found once. The chain is built from TRBV6-5 and TRBJ1-2, with 9 bases aligning to TRBD1. The CDR3 contains 14 residues. Germline V gene sequence: CDR1 MNHEY, CDR2 SVGAGI. Trimming took 8 bases from V and 4 from J; bases not matched to a gene: 8. For the CDR3, the DNA is TGTGCCAGCCGCCGGACAGGGGCAAGCTATGGCTACACCTTC. Amino acid sequence: CASRRTGASYGYTF.

The V and J genes are TRBV7-9 and TRBJ2-1; TRBD1 might be the D (5 bases). Germline CDR1 reads SEHNR; CDR2 reads FQNEAQ (reference sequence). This CDR3 is built from 12 residues. V gave up 5 bases and J gave up 8 bases, with 10 bases separating them. CDR3 DNA: TGTGCCAGCAGCCCGGCGACAGATGAGCAGTTCTTC. Translation: CASSPATDEQFF.

The rearrangement links TRBV19 to TRBJ2-3; 7 bases match TRBD1. This CDR3 spans 14 amino acids. The germline V gene has CDR1 LNHDA and CDR2 SQIVND (reference sequence). Trimming cost V 7 bases and J 6 bases; bases outside gene matches: 10. The CDR3 spells CASTTTGPSDTQYF. As DNA, the CDR3 is TGTGCCAGTACCACGACAGGGCCCTCGGATACGCAGTATTTT.

Concerning this clone: The junction does not match germline at one end; this may be a read error. This sequence joins TRBV6-6 and TRBJ2-7; 8 positions agree with TRBD1. The CDR3 covers 13 residues. Germline CDR1 and CDR2: MNHNY and SVGAGI (reference sequence). CDR3 bases: TGTGCCAGCAGCCAACAAAGACAGGGGAACCCCCTTTTC. Protein sequence: CASSQQRQGNPLF.

This chain links TRBV7-9 with TRBJ1-5; 8 positions match TRBD1. Trimming cost V 3 bases and J 6 bases; bases outside gene matches: 1. CDR1 and CDR2 from the germline V gene are SEHNR and FQNEAQ (reference sequence). The CDR3 covers 13 residues. The CDR3 DNA reads as TGTGCCAGCAGCTTGACAGGGGCTCAGCCCCAGCATTTT. Translating gives CASSLTGAQPQHF.

The chain combines TRBV19 with TRBJ2-7, with D tentatively TRBD2 (5 bases). Germline V lookup: CDR1 LNHDA, CDR2 SQIVND (reference sequence). Trimming took off 5 bases at V and 3 bases at J, with 26 bases between the two ends. This CDR3 has 18 amino acids. This CDR3 is CASSPPRTGGEFDYEQYF. The CDR3, as DNA: TGTGCCAGTAGTCCTCCGCGGACCGGTGGGGAGTTTGACTACGAGCAGTACTTC.

The genes are TRBV7-6 and TRBJ2-5; D might be TRBD2 (6 bases). The CDR3 sequence is 16 residues long. CDR1 SGHVS and CDR2 FNYEAQ come from the germline V gene. The germline V and J ends were trimmed by 2 bases and 5 bases, with 18 bases remaining between them. The CDR3 nucleotides read TGTGCCAGCAGCTTAAGGGTAGACACTAGCCGTGAGACCCAGTACTTC. This sequence encodes CASSLRVDTSRETQYF.

The chain employs TRBV5-4 and TRBJ2-5; D is ambiguous. Trimming stripped 1 base from V and 2 bases from J, with 6 bases between. CDR1 and CDR2 (germline): SGHNT, YYREEE (reference sequence). The CDR3 contains 13 residues. CDR3 sequence: CASSLMRQETQYF. Here the CDR3 DNA reads TGTGCCAGCAGCTTGATGCGGCAAGAGACCCAGTACTTC.

About this clone: This same CDR3 is encoded by further DNA sequences in the sample. CDR3 bases: TGTGCCAGCTCACCTAGAGGGACTGAAGAGACCCAGTACTTC. Translating it yields CASSPRGTEETQYF. The rearrangement uses TRBV18 and TRBJ2-5; perhaps TRBD2 as D (6 bases). This CDR3 has 14 residues. Germline-derived CDR1 and CDR2 are KGHSH and LQKENI. Trimming left V 3 bases short and J 3 bases short, with 11 bases between.

CDR3 in amino acids: CASSDRETDTQYF. The CDR3 region has the DNA TGTGCCAGCAGCGACAGGGAGACAGATACGCAGTATTTT. The chain recombines TRBV9 with TRBJ2-3, with a possible D match to TRBD1 (6 bases). This CDR3 has 13 amino acids. Per germline, CDR1 SGDLS and CDR2 YYNGEE. The V and J ends lost 3 bases and 3 bases respectively, with 8 bases between them.

This clone appeared a single time. J is TRBJ2-1 and V is TRBV5-8, with 11 bases aligning to TRBD2. Germline V gene lookup returns CDR1 SGHTS and CDR2 YDEGEE. V shed 1 base, J shed 10 bases, and the junction held 10 bases outside the gene matches. This CDR3 is built from 16 residues. CDR3 DNA: TGTGCCAGCAGCTTGTCTAGTCGACTAGCGGGATGGGAGCAGTTCTTC. Protein: CASSLSSRLAGWEQFF. The full variable domain, its missing parts supplied by reference TRBV5-8 and TRBJ2-1, is EAGVTQSPTHLIKTRGQQATLRCSPISGHTSVYWYQQALGLGLQFLLWYDEGEERNRGNFPPRFSGRQFPNYSSELNVNALELEDSALYLCASSLSSRLAGWEQFFGPGTRLTVL.

This clone occurred once. The J gene is TRBJ2-1, the V gene TRBV6-5, with D maybe TRBD2 (5 bases). Trimming pared 2 bases from V and 12 bases from J, leaving 14 bases between. This CDR3 has 13 residues. The V gene's germline CDR1 is MNHEY and CDR2 SVGAGI. The CDR3 DNA reads as TGTGCCAGCAGTTACAAGAAAGGGAGCGGGCAGTTCTTC. Its translation is CASSYKKGSGQFF.

The CDR3 region is CASSVALQANTEAFF. DNA of the CDR3: TGTGCCAGCAGCGTAGCTTTACAGGCCAACACTGAAGCTTTCTTT. The rearrangement links TRBV9 to TRBJ1-1; weak D call: TRBD1 (5 bases). The V gene lost 0 bases and the J gene lost 2 bases, with 11 bases spanning the gap. The CDR3 runs to 15 residues. Germline V lookup: CDR1 SGDLS, CDR2 YYNGEE.

The chain couples TRBV27 to TRBJ1-6; 7 nucleotides match TRBD1. CDR3 length: 17 residues. CDR1 is MNHEY, CDR2 SMNVEV, per germline (reference sequence). J lost 10 bases, V lost 6 bases, and 18 bases had no gene match. The CDR3 nucleotides are TGTGCCAGCAGCAAGCTATTAAACCAGGGGGAAGGATCACCCCTCCACTTT. Protein sequence: CASSKLLNQGEGSPLHF.

This clone has a handful of counts. V usage is TRBV7-3 and J usage is TRBJ2-1; 13 bases are shared with TRBD2. The CDR3 is 19 residues long. Per the germline V gene, CDR1 is SGHTA and CDR2 is FQGTGA. V lost 3 bases, J lost 9 bases, and 17 bases stayed unmatched. The CDR3 here is CASSLGAPGLAGPSGEQFF. For the CDR3, the DNA is TGTGCCAGCAGCTTGGGGGCTCCGGGACTAGCGGGACCCAGCGGTGAGCAGTTCTTC.

The chain joins TRBV27 to TRBJ2-7, with D possibly matching TRBD2 (7 bases). The CDR3 contains 14 residues. Trimming took off 1 base at V and 5 bases at J, with 12 bases between the two ends. Looked up from germline, CDR1 is MNHEY and CDR2 is SMNVEV (reference sequence). The CDR3 loop reads CASSLFGGLDEQYF. The CDR3 DNA is TGTGCCAGCAGTTTATTCGGGGGGCTGGACGAGCAGTACTTC.

The rearrangement links TRBV4-2 to TRBJ1-4, with 11 bases fitting TRBD1. The length of the CDR3 is 16 residues. Germline CDR1 is LGHNA and CDR2 is YNFKEQ. Unmatched junction bases numbered 5, after V lost 8 bases and J lost 0 bases. In nucleotides, the CDR3 is TGTGCCAGCGGGACAGGGGGAATGGCAACTAATGAAAAACTGTTTTTT. It specifies CASGTGGMATNEKLFF.

The gene calls are TRBV7-3 and TRBJ2-1, with a possible D match to TRBD2 (6 bases). Germline-derived CDR1 and CDR2 are SGHTA and FQGTGA. Trimming pared 5 bases from V and 1 base from J, leaving 15 bases between. The CDR3 runs 16 residues. As DNA, the CDR3 is TGTGCCAGCAGCCCCGGCGGGACCCGATCCTACAATGAGCAGTTCTTC. Its translation is CASSPGGTRSYNEQFF.